This record looks at one T cell receptor beta chain sequence and its context. Its antigen is currently unknown. Investigators pulled total RNA out of whole blood and did not sort T cells. This record comes from a study of monozygotic twins with inflammatory bowel disease. UMIs were attached via template switching, each with a 6-nucleotide sample barcode. For each CDR3 protein, TCRdb gives one entry from its re-call of the 5' RACE reads, without DNA. Its listing shows approximately 140,000 distinct CDR3 sequences. Study observations and caveats: Lower sharing of clonotypes with other individuals was seen in IBD patients than in healthy twins. This was most marked in patients showing signs of disease activity.

Germline V CDR1 and CDR2: SGHNT, YYREEE (reference sequence). There are 15 residues in the CDR3. Sequenced material: blood. This clonotype was sampled from a human donor with ulcerative colitis or Crohn's disease, or a healthy co-twin of an affected twin (not recorded which). The chain recombines TRBV5-4 with TRBJ2-5; TCRdb returns TRBD2, unconfirmable since there is no DNA. The CDR3: CASRLGLADQETQYF.